This paragraph reports one T cell receptor (beta chain). Methods used by the authors: Scientists estimated how many nucleated cells there were by amplifying reference gene primers. The method was immunoSEQ multiplex PCR; TCRdb's version includes in-frame clones alone and lacks a portion of them. V and J calls and clone size come straight from that table; D and trimming were deduced from the DNA. The table has around 70,000 clones, roughly 84% seen once. The sample belongs to a study of blood T cell repertoires in COVID-19. Study background: The United States, Italy and Spain provided the acute and convalescent COVID-19 samples. T cells, B-cell-depleted T cells, or PBMCs supplied cDNA or gDNA.

The CDR3 length is 17 residues. Trimming stripped 4 bases from V and 2 bases from J, with 21 bases between. From germline, CDR1 is SGHRS and CDR2 YFSETQ. V gene TRBV5-1 combines with J gene TRBJ2-5; D is possibly TRBD1 (6 bases). Input material: peripheral blood. The clonotype originates from a woman aged 80 or over with active or convalescent COVID-19. The CDR3 loop reads CASSQGLSGDPQETQYF. The CDR3 DNA reads as TGCGCCAGCAGCCAAGGTTTATCAGGGGACCCTCAAGAGACCCAGTACTTC. Based on the CDR3 plus reference TRBV5-1 and TRBJ2-5, the full variable domain is KAGVTQTPRYLIKTRGQQVTLSCSPISGHRSVSWYQQTPGQGLQFLFEYFSETQRNKGNFPGRFSGRQFSNSRSEMNVSTLELGDSALYLCASSQGLSGDPQETQYFGPGTRLLVL.